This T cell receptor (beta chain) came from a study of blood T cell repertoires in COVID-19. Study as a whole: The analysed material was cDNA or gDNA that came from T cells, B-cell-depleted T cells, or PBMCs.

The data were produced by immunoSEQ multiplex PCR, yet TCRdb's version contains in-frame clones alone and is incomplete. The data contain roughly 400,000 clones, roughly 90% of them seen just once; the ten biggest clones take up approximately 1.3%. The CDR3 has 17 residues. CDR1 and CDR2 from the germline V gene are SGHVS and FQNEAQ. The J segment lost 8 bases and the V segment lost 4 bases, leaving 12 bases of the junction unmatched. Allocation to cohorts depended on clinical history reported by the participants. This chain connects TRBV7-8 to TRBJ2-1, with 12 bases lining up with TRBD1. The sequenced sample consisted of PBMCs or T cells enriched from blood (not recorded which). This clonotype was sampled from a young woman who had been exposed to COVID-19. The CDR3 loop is CASSSILGTGGADEQFF. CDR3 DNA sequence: TGTGCCAGCAGCTCTATATTGGGGACAGGGGGCGCGGATGAGCAGTTCTTC.